Shown below are 27 T cell receptor beta chains from a single sample sequenced in a study of cytomegalovirus exposure and HLA in healthy donors. In the PCR, 60 Vbeta and 13 Jbeta primers were used. Sequencing was performed with immunoSEQ multiplex PCR; in TCRdb, only in-frame clones are kept and a portion is missing. The sample carries more than 95,000 clones, less than 80% recorded once. The sequenced material came from PBMCs. These receptors all stem from a man younger than 45 in good health and CMV-seronegative.

The chain combines TRBV16 with TRBJ2-3; no firm D call. The ends were cut back, 0 bases at V and 6 bases at J, with 13 bases in the middle. CDR1 KGHSY and CDR2 FQNENV come from the germline V gene. This CDR3 is built from 15 residues. The CDR3 loop reads CASSQSRRDWDTQYF. CDR3 nucleotides: TGTGCCAGCAGCCAATCGAGGCGCGATTGGGATACGCAGTATTTT. The entire variable domain, with the rest obtained from reference TRBV16 and TRBJ2-3, is as follows: GEEVAQTPKHLVRGEGQKAKLYCAPIKGHSYVFWYQQVLKNEFKFLISFQNENVFDETGMPKERFSAKCLPNSPCSLEIQATKLEDSAVYFCASSQSRRDWDTQYFGPGTRLTVL.

The rearrangement uses TRBV6-5 and TRBJ2-1, with TRBD2 as a possible D gene (5 bases). The CDR3 loop spans 15 amino acids. Germline loops: CDR1 MNHEY, CDR2 SVGAGI. Trimming stripped 6 bases from V and 8 bases from J, with 20 bases between. CDR3 sequence: CASSRQPGVSDEQFF. The CDR3, as DNA: TGTGCCAGCAGCCGCCAACCCGGGGTGTCGGATGAGCAGTTCTTC.

The chain joins TRBV14 to TRBJ2-4; D not certain. From germline, CDR1 is SGHDN and CDR2 FVKESK. Deletions cut 0 bases from V and 0 bases from J, with 6 bases between. The CDR3 runs to 15 residues. The CDR3 DNA reads TGTGCCAGCAGCCAAGATCAGGTAGCCAAAAACATTCAGTACTTC. Residues: CASSQDQVAKNIQYF.

The CDR3 is CASSSARGLHF. The CDR3 DNA reads as TGTGCCAGCAGTTCCGCGAGGGGGCTCCACTTT. The rearrangement uses TRBV28 and TRBJ1-6, with D possibly being TRBD1 (6 bases). V gave up 4 bases and J gave up 16 bases, with 11 bases separating them. Germline V gene sequence: CDR1 MDHEN, CDR2 SYDVKM. This CDR3 is built from 11 residues.

This clone has more than one count but fewer than ten. The V call is TRBV27, the J call TRBJ2-3; D is ambiguous. Looked up from germline, CDR1 is MNHEY and CDR2 is SMNVEV (reference sequence). The V end was cut by 7 bases, the J end by 1 base, with 18 bases between. CDR3 length: 16 residues. The DNA of the CDR3 is TGTGCCAGCACCTTAAACGGGTTACGGGGCACAGATACGCAGTATTTT. This gives the protein CASTLNGLRGTDTQYF.

This sequence joins TRBV4-3 and TRBJ1-6, with 7 bases matching TRBD1. Germline V lookup: CDR1 LGHNA, CDR2 YSLEER. Losses at the gene ends were 4 bases for V and 7 bases for J; bases not matched to a gene: 4. The CDR3 contains 14 residues. CDR3: CASSRTGRNSPLHF. The CDR3 DNA is TGCGCCAGCAGCCGGACAGGTCGAAATTCACCCCTCCACTTT.

The chain recombines TRBV11-2 with TRBJ2-7; a possible D gene is TRBD1 (6 bases). The CDR3 has 13 amino acids. The germline CDR1 and CDR2 sequences are SGHAT and FQNNGV. The germline V and J ends were trimmed by 4 bases and 3 bases, with 10 bases remaining between them. For the CDR3, the DNA is TGTGCCAGCAGCTCCGACAGGTTCTACGAGCAGTACTTC. Amino acid sequence: CASSSDRFYEQYF.

The genes are TRBV2 and TRBJ2-1; 10 bases agree with TRBD1. The V gene's germline CDR1 is SNHLY and CDR2 FYNNEI. This CDR3 contains 14 residues. V lost 8 bases to trimming and J lost 6 bases; unmatched junction nucleotides: 7. The CDR3 region has the DNA TGTGCCAGCTGCTTGGACAGGGGGAGCAATGAGCAGTTCTTC. Its translation is CASCLDRGSNEQFF.

This chain links TRBV19 with TRBJ2-1, with a weak D call TRBD1 (7 bases). Germline CDR1 LNHDA, CDR2 SQIVND (reference sequence). Between the trimmed V and J ends, which lost 2 bases and 6 bases, there was a span of 14 bases. The CDR3 extends over 15 amino acids. The CDR3 DNA reads as TGTGCCAGTAGTATATGGGGGGCAGGGGGCAATGAGCAGTTCTTC. Translating it yields CASSIWGAGGNEQFF.

The V gene is TRBV4-3, the J gene TRBJ2-1; D is possibly TRBD2 (5 bases). Looked up from germline, CDR1 is LGHNA and CDR2 is YSLEER. This CDR3 comprises 16 residues. V gave up 0 bases and J gave up 7 bases, with 16 bases separating them. CDR3 nucleotide sequence: TGCGCCAGCAGCCAAGAAGGCGTAGGCCTAGCAAATGAGCAGTTCTTC. Translated, it gives CASSQEGVGLANEQFF.

The chain has TRBV5-4 and TRBJ2-7; 8 bases map to TRBD1. Germline trimming cut 4 bases from V and 1 base from J; bases unmatched to any gene: 4. The CDR3 has 14 amino acids. CDR1 is SGHNT and CDR2 is YYREEE in the germline V gene (reference sequence). DNA for the CDR3: TGTGCCAGCAGCCCCGGACAGGGATCCTACGAGCAGTACTTC. Encoded protein: CASSPGQGSYEQYF.

The chain combines TRBV5-6 with TRBJ1-1; D is unresolved. Germline lookup yields CDR1 SGHDT and CDR2 YYEEEE. The ends were cut back, 6 bases at V and 3 bases at J, with 18 bases in the middle. The CDR3 is made up of 15 amino acids. The CDR3 region is CASNPLWRRDTEAFF. The DNA of the CDR3 is TGTGCCAGCAACCCGCTGTGGCGGAGGGACACTGAAGCTTTCTTT.

The chain combines TRBV27 with TRBJ2-1; D possibly corresponds to TRBD1 (6 bases). The CDR3 is made up of 15 amino acids. Germline values: CDR1 MNHEY, CDR2 SMNVEV (reference sequence). Deletions cut 2 bases from V and 7 bases from J, with 15 bases between. Here the CDR3 reads CASSLQGLSENEQFF. The CDR3 DNA follows: TGTGCCAGCAGTTTACAGGGGCTTTCTGAAAATGAGCAGTTCTTC.

V gene TRBV10-1 combines with J gene TRBJ1-3; no firm D call. The CDR3 has 15 residues. The V gene lost 6 bases and the J gene lost 0 bases, with 12 bases spanning the gap. The V gene's germline CDR1 is WNHNN and CDR2 SYGVQD (reference sequence). CDR3 amino acids: CASSKTRSSGNTIYF. The CDR3 DNA sequence: TGCGCCAGCAGCAAAACAAGGAGCTCTGGAAACACCATATATTTT.

The genes are TRBV14 and TRBJ1-1; D is perhaps TRBD1 (6 bases). This CDR3 region has 14 residues. V was cut by 4 bases and J by 1 base, with 10 bases left in between. Looked up from germline, CDR1 is SGHDN and CDR2 is FVKESK. The CDR3: CASSPGHPNTEAFF. The CDR3 DNA reads TGTGCCAGCAGCCCGGGACACCCGAACACTGAAGCTTTCTTT.

In nucleotides, the CDR3 is TGTGCCAGCAGCCCCGTAGGGGCCTCCTACGAGCAGTACTTC. This gives the protein CASSPVGASYEQYF. The chain combines TRBV6-1 with TRBJ2-7; D may be TRBD1 (5 bases). Trimming left V 6 bases short and J 0 bases short, with 12 bases between. The CDR3 runs to 14 residues. Germline V gene lookup returns CDR1 MNHNS and CDR2 SASEGT.

This chain links TRBV7-9 with TRBJ2-6, with 8 positions matching TRBD1. V gave up 5 bases and J gave up 4 bases; unmatched junction bases: 7. CDR3 size: 16 residues. Germline-derived CDR1 and CDR2 are SEHNR and FQNEAQ (reference sequence). The CDR3 is CASSPQGAPGANVLTF. DNA for the CDR3: TGTGCCAGCAGCCCCCAGGGGGCGCCCGGGGCCAACGTCCTGACTTTC.

The chain combines TRBV9 with TRBJ2-6; D unresolved. The germline V gene encodes CDR1 SGDLS and CDR2 YYNGEE. V was trimmed by 2 bases and J by 0 bases, leaving 3 bases between them. The CDR3 has 14 amino acids. This CDR3 reads CASSVYSGANVLTF. The CDR3 region has the DNA TGTGCCAGCAGCGTCTACTCTGGGGCCAACGTCCTGACTTTC.

This clone was seen only a few times. The rearrangement links TRBV4-3 to TRBJ2-3; D is perhaps TRBD2 (7 bases). The germline V gene has CDR1 LGHNA and CDR2 YSLEER. Trimming pared 1 base from V and 2 bases from J, leaving 16 bases between. The CDR3 is 17 amino acids. The CDR3 loop is CASSQGTGGGATDTQYF. In DNA, the CDR3 is TGCGCCAGCAGCCAAGGGACTGGAGGGGGGGCCACAGATACGCAGTATTTT.

The J gene is TRBJ1-1, the V gene TRBV11-2, with TRBD1 as a possible D gene (5 bases). V dropped 6 bases and J dropped 0 bases, with 14 bases sitting between them. CDR3 length equals 15 residues. The V gene's germline CDR1 is SGHAT and CDR2 FQNNGV. The CDR3 loop reads CASRRLGAMNTEAFF. CDR3 bases: TGTGCCAGCAGGCGGCTAGGGGCCATGAACACTGAAGCTTTCTTT. The variable domain in full, with the rest retrieved from reference TRBV11-2 and TRBJ1-1, is EAGVAQSPRYKIIEKRQSVAFWCNPISGHATLYWYQQILGQGPKLLIQFQNNGVVDDSQLPKDRFSAERLKGVDSTLKIQPAKLEDSAVYLCASRRLGAMNTEAFFGQGTRLTVV.

This clone was seen a handful of times. In DNA, the CDR3 is TGTGCCAGCAGTGAAGCAGTCGGAGCTTTCTTT. Its protein product is CASSEAVGAFF. This sequence joins TRBV6-1 and TRBJ1-1; D is ambiguous. This CDR3 is built from 11 residues. Germline CDR1 MNHNS, CDR2 SASEGT. V was clipped by 0 bases and J by 10 bases, with 6 bases between them.

The chain is built from TRBV19 and TRBJ1-2, with D unclear. CDR1 is LNHDA, CDR2 SQIVND, per germline (reference sequence). The V gene lost 3 bases and the J gene lost 2 bases, with 7 bases spanning the gap. This CDR3 comprises 13 residues. The CDR3 region has the DNA TGTGCCAGTAGTATCAGTGAAAACTATGGCTACACCTTC. Amino acids: CASSISENYGYTF.

V and J are TRBV6-1 and TRBJ2-3; TRBD2 matches 10 bases. In germline, CDR1 is MNHNS, CDR2 SASEGT. This CDR3 has 16 residues. With V trimmed by 3 bases and J by 1 base, 4 bases remained unmatched. The CDR3, as DNA: TGTGCCAGCAGTGAGACCCTAGCGGGGGGCACAGATACGCAGTATTTT. It translates to CASSETLAGGTDTQYF.

The chain recombines TRBV11-2 with TRBJ2-2, with TRBD2 as a possible D gene (6 bases). There are 16 residues in the CDR3. The germline CDR1 and CDR2 sequences are SGHAT and FQNNGV. Trimming took 0 bases from V and 3 from J, leaving 11 bases between them. The chain's CDR3 is CASSLEAGRDTGELFF. The CDR3 region has the DNA TGTGCCAGCAGCTTAGAAGCGGGCCGTGACACCGGGGAGCTGTTTTTT. The full variable domain, completed using reference TRBV11-2 and TRBJ2-2, is EAGVAQSPRYKIIEKRQSVAFWCNPISGHATLYWYQQILGQGPKLLIQFQNNGVVDDSQLPKDRFSAERLKGVDSTLKIQPAKLEDSAVYLCASSLEAGRDTGELFFGEGSRLTVL.

This clone came up once. The chain employs TRBV20-1 and TRBJ2-7; possibly TRBD1 for D (6 bases). Germline loops: CDR1 DFQATT, CDR2 SNEGSKA (reference sequence). This CDR3 comprises 11 residues. V lost 6 bases to trimming and J lost 6 bases, with 12 bases between them. This chain's CDR3 is CSAGATIEQYF. In DNA, the CDR3 is TGCAGTGCGGGGGCTACGATCGAGCAGTACTTC.

The chain employs TRBV4-3 and TRBJ2-1; 9 nucleotides line up with TRBD1. Germline-derived CDR1 and CDR2 are LGHNA and YSLEER. The V gene end was trimmed by 1 base and the J gene end by 6 bases; junction bases not matched to a gene: 10. This CDR3 region has 17 residues. The DNA of the CDR3 is TGCGCCAGCAGCCAAGTTGGACAGGGGATTATGGGCAATGAGCAGTTCTTC. This codes for CASSQVGQGIMGNEQFF.

The chain has TRBV27 and TRBJ1-1; TRBD1 is a possible D gene (5 bases). Germline V gives CDR1 MNHEY, CDR2 SMNVEV (reference sequence). The CDR3 loop spans 16 amino acids. V lost 8 bases and J lost 4, with 23 bases in between. The CDR3 DNA follows: TGTGCCAGCTCCACTTGGGGCCCTCGGCGAGGCACTGAAGCTTTCTTT. Amino acids: CASSTWGPRRGTEAFF.